This T cell receptor (beta chain) was profiled in a study of breast tumors, draining lymph nodes, adjacent tissues. The study's findings and limits: Data fit most tumor T cells coming from lymph node, expanding in tumor.

The CDR3 extends over 16 amino acids. For this clonotype: Its antigen is not known. Given a much more abundant clone one base away, this may be a read error.

Breast cancer patients provided tissue from their axillary draining lymph nodes. TCRdb called the multiplex PCR reads again in MiXCR, with one record for every CDR3 protein. The sample consists of 150,000 to 200,000 distinct CDR3 sequences, roughly a third of them appearing once. The sample taken for sequencing was axillary lymph node tissue. The rearrangement joins TRBV12-3 or TRBV12-4 to TRBJ2-1, with D maybe TRBD2 (6 bases). This TCR was recovered from a female donor with breast cancer. Some clones in this sample may be carry-over from other donors' samples. CDR3 residues: CANSFQRVLSYNEQFF. In nucleotides, the CDR3 is TGTGCCAACAGTTTTCAGCGGGTTCTCTCCTACAATGAGCAGTTCTTC.